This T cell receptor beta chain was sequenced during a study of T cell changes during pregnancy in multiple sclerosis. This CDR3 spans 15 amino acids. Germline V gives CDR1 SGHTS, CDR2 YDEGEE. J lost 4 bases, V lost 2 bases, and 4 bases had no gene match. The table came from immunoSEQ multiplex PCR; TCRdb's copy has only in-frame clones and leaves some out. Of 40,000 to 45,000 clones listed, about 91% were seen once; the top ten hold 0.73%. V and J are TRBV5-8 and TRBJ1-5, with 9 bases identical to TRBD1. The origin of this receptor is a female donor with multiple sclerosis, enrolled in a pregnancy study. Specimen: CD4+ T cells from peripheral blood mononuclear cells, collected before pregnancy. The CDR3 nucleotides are TGTGCCAGCAGCTTTAGCGGGACAGGGAATCAGCCCCAGCATTTT. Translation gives CASSFSGTGNQPQHF.